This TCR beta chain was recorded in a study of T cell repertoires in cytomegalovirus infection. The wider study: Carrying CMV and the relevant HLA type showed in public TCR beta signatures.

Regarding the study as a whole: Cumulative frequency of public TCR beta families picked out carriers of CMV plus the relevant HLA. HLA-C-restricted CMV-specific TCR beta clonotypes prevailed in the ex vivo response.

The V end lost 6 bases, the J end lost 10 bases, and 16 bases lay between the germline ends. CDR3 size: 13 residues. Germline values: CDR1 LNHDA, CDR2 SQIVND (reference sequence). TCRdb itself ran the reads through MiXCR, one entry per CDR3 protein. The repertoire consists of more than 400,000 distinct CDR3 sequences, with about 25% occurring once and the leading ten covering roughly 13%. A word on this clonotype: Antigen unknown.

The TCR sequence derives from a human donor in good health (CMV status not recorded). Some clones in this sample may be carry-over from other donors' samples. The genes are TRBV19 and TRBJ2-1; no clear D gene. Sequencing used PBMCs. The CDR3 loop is CASSTSRSKEQFF. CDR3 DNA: TGTGCCAGTAGCACGTCCCGATCCAAGGAGCAGTTCTTC.